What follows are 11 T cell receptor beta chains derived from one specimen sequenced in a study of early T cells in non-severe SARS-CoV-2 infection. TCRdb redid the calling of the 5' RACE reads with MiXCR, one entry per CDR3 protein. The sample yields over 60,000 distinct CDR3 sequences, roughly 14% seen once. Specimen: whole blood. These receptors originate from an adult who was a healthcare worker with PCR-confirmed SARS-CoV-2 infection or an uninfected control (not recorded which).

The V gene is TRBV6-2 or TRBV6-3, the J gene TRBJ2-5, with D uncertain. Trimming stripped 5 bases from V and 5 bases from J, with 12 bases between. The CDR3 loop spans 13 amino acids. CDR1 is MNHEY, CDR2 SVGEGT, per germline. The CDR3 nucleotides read TGTGCCAGCAGTCTCCTAGGTTTGGAGACCCAGTACTTC. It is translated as CASSLLGLETQYF.

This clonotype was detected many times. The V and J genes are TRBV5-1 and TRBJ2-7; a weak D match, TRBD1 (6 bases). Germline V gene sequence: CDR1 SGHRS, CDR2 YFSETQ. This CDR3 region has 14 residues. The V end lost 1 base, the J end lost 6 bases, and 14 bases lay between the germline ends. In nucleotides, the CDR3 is TGCGCCAGCAGCTTGCACAGGGAAGTCCTCGAGCAGTACTTC. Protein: CASSLHREVLEQYF.

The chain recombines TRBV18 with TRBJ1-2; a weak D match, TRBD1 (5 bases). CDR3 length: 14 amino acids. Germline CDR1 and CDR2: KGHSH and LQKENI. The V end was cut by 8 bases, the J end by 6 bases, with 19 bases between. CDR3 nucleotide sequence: TGTGCCAGCCTCCCCGACAGCCAGCTTCATGGCTACACCTTC. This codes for CASLPDSQLHGYTF.

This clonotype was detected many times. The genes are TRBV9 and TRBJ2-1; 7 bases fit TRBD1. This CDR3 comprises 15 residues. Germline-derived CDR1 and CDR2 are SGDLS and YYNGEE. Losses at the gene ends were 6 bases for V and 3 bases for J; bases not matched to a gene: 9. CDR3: CASTPGQAIYNEQFF. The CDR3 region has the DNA TGTGCCAGCACCCCAGGACAGGCCATCTACAATGAGCAGTTCTTC.

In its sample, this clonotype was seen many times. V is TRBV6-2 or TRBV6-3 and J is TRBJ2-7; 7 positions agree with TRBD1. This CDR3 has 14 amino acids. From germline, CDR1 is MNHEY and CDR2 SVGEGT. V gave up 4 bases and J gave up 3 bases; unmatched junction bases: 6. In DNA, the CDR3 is TGTGCCAGCAGTTTCCGGGACAGAGACTACGAGCAGTACTTC. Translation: CASSFRDRDYEQYF.

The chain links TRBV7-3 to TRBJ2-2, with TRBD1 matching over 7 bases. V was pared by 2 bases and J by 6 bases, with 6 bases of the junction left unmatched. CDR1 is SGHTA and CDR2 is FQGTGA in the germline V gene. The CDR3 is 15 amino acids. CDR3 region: CASSLLGGEAGELFF. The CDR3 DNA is TGTGCCAGCAGCTTACTAGGGGGCGAGGCCGGGGAGCTGTTTTTT.

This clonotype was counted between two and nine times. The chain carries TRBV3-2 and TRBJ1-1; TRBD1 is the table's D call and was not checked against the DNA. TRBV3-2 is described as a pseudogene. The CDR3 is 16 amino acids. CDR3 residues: CASSRAGHPGDTEAFF. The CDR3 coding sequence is TGTGCCAGCAGCCGAGCGGGACACCCTGGGGACACTGAAGCTTTCTTT.

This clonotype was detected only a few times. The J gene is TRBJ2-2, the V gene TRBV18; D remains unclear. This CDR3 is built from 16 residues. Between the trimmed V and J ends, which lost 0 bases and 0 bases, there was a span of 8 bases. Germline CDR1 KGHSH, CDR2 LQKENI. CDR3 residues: CASSPPASSNTGELFF. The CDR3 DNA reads TGTGCCAGCTCACCACCAGCCAGCTCGAACACCGGGGAGCTGTTTTTT.

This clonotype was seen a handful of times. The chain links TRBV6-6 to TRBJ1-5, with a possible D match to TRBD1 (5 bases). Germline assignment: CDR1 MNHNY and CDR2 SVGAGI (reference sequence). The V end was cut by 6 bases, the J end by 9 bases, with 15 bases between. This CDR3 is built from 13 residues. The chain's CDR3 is CASSLREGRPQHF. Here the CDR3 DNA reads TGTGCCAGCAGCCTTAGGGAGGGGCGGCCCCAGCATTTT.

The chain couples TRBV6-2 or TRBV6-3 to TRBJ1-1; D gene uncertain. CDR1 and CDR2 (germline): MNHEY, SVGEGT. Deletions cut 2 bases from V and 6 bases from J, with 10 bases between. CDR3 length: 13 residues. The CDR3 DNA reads TGTGCCAGCAGTTACGTCCCGGGCGCTGAAGCTTTCTTT. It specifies CASSYVPGAEAFF.

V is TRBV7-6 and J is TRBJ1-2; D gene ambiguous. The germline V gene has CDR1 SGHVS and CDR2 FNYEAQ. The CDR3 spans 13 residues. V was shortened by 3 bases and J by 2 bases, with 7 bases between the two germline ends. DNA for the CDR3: TGTGCCAGCAGCTTCACACAGAACTATGGCTACACCTTC. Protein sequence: CASSFTQNYGYTF.